The TCR beta chain under discussion was sequenced for a study of T cells expressing NK-cell markers. After re-calling the 5' RACE reads, TCRdb lists one entry per CDR3 protein, DNA absent. This sample's table reports about 460,000 distinct CDR3 sequences. The CDR3 spans 15 residues. In germline, CDR1 is SGHRS, CDR2 YFSETQ. The sequence was obtained from a woman aged 50 to 60 in good health. The sample comprised blood T cells: a sorted CD56 or NKG2C T cell subset, CD4+ or CD8+ T cells, or bulk PBMC T cells (not recorded which). V is TRBV5-1 and J is TRBJ1-2; the D gene TCRdb calls, TRBD1, cannot be checked with no DNA. The CDR3 loop reads CASSLALGAAVGYTF.